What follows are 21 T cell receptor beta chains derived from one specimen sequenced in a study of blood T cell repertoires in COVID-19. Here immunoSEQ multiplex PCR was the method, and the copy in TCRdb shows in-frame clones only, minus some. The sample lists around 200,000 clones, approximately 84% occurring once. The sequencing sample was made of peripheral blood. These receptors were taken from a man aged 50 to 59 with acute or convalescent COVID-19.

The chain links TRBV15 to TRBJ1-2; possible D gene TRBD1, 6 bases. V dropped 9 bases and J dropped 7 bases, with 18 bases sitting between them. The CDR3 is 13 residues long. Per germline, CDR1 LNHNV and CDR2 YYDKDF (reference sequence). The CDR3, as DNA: TGTGCCACTGTACAGGGTGGGTTTAGTGGCTACACCTTC. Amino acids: CATVQGGFSGYTF.

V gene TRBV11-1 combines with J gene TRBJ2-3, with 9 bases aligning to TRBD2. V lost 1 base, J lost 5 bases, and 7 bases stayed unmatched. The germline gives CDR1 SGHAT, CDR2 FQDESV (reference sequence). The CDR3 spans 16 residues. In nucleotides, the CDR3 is TGTGCCAGCAGCTTAGAGAGCGGGGGGCTGAAAGATACGCAGTATTTT. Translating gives CASSLESGGLKDTQYF.

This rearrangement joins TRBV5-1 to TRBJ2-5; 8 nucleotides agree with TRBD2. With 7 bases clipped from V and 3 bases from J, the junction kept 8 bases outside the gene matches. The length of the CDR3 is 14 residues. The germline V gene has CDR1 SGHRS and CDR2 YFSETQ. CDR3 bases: TGCGCCAGCTCCGCGGGGGGACCTGAAGAGACCCAGTACTTC. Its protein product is CASSAGGPEETQYF.

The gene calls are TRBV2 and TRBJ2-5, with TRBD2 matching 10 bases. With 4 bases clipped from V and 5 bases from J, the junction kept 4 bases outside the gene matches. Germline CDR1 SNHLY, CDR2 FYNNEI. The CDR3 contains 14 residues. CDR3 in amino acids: CASSGSSGGETQYF. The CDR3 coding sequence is TGTGCCAGCAGTGGGAGTAGCGGGGGGGAGACCCAGTACTTC.

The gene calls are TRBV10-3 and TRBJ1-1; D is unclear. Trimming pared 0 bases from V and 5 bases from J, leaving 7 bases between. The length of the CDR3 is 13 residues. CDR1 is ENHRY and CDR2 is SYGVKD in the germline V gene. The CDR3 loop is CAISESGSTEAFF. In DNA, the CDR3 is TGTGCCATCAGTGAGTCTGGCTCTACTGAAGCTTTCTTT.

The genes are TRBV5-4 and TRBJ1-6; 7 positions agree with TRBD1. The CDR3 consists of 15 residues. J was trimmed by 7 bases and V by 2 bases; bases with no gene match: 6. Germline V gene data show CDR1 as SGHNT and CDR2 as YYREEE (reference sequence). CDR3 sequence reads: CASSFARGNNSPLHF. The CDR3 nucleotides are TGTGCCAGCAGCTTCGCCAGGGGGAACAATTCACCCCTCCACTTT.

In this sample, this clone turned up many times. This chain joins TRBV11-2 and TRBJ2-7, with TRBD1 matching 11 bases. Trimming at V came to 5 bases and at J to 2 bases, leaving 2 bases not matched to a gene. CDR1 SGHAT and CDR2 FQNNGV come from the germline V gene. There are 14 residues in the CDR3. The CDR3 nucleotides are TGTGCCAGCAGCACGGGACAGGGGGCCTACGAGCAGTACTTC. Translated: CASSTGQGAYEQYF. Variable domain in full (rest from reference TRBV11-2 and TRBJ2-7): EAGVAQSPRYKIIEKRQSVAFWCNPISGHATLYWYQQILGQGPKLLIQFQNNGVVDDSQLPKDRFSAERLKGVDSTLKIQPAKLEDSAVYLCASSTGQGAYEQYFGPGTRLTVT.

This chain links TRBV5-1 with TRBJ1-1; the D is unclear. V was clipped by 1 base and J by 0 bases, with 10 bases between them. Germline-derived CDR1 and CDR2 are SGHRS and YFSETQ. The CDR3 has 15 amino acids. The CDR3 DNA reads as TGCGCCAGCAGCTTGCTGGCTGAAATGAACACTGAAGCTTTCTTT. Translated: CASSLLAEMNTEAFF.

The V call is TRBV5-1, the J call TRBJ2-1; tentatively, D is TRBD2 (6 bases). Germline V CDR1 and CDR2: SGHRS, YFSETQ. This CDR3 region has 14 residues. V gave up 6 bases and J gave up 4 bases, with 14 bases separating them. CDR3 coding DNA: TGCGCCAGCAAGCCGGGGGACGAATACAATGAGCAGTTCTTC. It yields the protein CASKPGDEYNEQFF.

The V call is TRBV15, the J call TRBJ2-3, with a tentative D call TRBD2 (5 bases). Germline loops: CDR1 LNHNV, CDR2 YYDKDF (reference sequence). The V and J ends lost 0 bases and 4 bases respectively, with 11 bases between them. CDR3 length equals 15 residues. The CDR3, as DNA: TGTGCCACCAGCAGAGAGTTTGGGAGCGCAGATACGCAGTATTTT. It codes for CATSREFGSADTQYF.

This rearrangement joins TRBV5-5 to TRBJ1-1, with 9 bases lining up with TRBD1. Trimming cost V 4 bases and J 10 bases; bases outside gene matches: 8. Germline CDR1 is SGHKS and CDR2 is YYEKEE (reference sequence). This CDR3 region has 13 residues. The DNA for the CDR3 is TGTGCCAGCAGCGTGGACAGGGGAGTTGCAGCTTTCTTT. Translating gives CASSVDRGVAAFF.

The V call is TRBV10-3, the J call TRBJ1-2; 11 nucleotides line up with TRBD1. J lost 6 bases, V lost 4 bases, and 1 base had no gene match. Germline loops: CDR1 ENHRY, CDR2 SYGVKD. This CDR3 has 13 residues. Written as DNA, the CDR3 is TGTGCCATCAGTGGGGGACAGGGGGATGGCTACACCTTC. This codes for CAISGGQGDGYTF.

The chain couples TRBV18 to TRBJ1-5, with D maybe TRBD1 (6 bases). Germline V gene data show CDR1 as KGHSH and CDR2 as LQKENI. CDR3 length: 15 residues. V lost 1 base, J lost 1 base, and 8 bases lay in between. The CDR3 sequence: CASSPQTGSNQPQHF. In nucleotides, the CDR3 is TGTGCCAGCTCACCACAAACAGGGAGCAATCAGCCCCAGCATTTT.

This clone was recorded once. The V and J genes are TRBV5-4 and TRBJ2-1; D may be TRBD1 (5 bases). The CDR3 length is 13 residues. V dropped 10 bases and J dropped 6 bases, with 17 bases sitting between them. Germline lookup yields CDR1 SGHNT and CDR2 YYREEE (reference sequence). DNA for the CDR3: TGTGCCGTCCAGCAGGGAACTTCCAATGAGCAGTTCTTC. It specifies CAVQQGTSNEQFF.

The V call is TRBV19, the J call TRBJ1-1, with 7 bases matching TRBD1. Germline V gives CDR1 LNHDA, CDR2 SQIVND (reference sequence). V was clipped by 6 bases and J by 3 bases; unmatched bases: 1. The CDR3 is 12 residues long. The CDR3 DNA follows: TGTGCCAGTAGCGACAGGGACACTGAAGCTTTCTTT. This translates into CASSDRDTEAFF.

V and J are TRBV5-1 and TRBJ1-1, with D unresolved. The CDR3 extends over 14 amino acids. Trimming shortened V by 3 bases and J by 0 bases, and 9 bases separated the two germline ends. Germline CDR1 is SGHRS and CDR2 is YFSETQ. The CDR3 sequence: CASSSTGMNTEAFF. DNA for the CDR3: TGCGCCAGCAGCTCCACGGGTATGAACACTGAAGCTTTCTTT.

Written as DNA, the CDR3 is TGTGCCAGCGCCCCACAGGGTTACTATGGCTACACCTTC. Protein product: CASAPQGYYGYTF. This chain connects TRBV3-1 (or the pseudogene TRBV3-2) to TRBJ1-2; TRBD1 is a possible D gene (6 bases). Germline assignment: CDR1 LGHDT and CDR2 YNNKEL (reference sequence). This CDR3 is built from 13 residues. The germline V and J ends were trimmed by 8 bases and 3 bases, with 13 bases remaining between them.

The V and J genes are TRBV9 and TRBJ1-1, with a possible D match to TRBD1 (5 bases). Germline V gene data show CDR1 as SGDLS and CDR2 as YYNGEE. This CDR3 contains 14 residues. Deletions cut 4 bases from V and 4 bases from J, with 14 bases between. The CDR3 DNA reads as TGTGCCAGCAGCCCACCCGAAGGGGCCACTGAAGCTTTCTTT. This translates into CASSPPEGATEAFF.

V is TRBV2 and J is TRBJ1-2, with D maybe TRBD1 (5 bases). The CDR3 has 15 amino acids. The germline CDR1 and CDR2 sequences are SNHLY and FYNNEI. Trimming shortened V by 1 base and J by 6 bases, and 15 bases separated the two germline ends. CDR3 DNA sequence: TGTGCCAGCAGTGAAGTCGGGGGGTCGAGGGATGGCTACACCTTC. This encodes CASSEVGGSRDGYTF.

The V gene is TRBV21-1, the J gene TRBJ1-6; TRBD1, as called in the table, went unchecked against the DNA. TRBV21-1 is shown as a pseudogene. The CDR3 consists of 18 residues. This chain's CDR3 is CASSKVQGEGPYNSPLHF. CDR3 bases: TGTGCCAGCAGCAAGGTACAGGGTGAGGGCCCCTATAATTCACCCCTCCACTTT.

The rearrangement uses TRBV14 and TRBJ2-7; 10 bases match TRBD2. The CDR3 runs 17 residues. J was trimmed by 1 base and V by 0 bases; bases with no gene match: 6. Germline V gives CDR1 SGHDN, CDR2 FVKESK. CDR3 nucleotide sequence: TGTGCCAGCAGCCAAGAGAGGCTAGCGGGGGTATCCTACGAGCAGTACTTC. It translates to CASSQERLAGVSYEQYF.